This entry lists 7 T cell receptor beta chains sequenced from one sample in a study of blood T cell repertoires in COVID-19. Assay: immunoSEQ multiplex PCR; the TCRdb copy retains only in-frame clones and omits some. The sample has around 39,000 clones; roughly 90% are singletons. Specimen: peripheral blood. All receptors come from a man between 70 and 80 years old with acute or convalescent COVID-19.

The chain recombines TRBV19 with TRBJ2-1; 8 bases match TRBD1. After removal of 6 bases from V and 4 bases from J, the junction contained 11 bases not matched to a gene. The CDR3 extends over 16 amino acids. Germline V gene data show CDR1 as LNHDA and CDR2 as SQIVND (reference sequence). The CDR3 bases are TGTGCCAGTAGCTGGAAGGCGAGACAGGGGTACAATGAGCAGTTCTTC. Translating gives CASSWKARQGYNEQFF.

This clone has a handful of counts. The chain is built from TRBV6-2 or TRBV6-3 and TRBJ2-7; 12 nucleotides match TRBD2. The CDR3 is made up of 15 amino acids. Trimming took 5 bases from V and 1 from J; bases not matched to a gene: 3. The germline V gene has CDR1 MNHEY and CDR2 SVGEGT. For the CDR3, the DNA is TGTGCCAGCAGTGGGACTAGCGGGCCATCCTACGAGCAGTACTTC. Encoded protein: CASSGTSGPSYEQYF.

The CDR3 coding sequence is TGTGCCAGCAGCCGCGGACAGGGTGGCTACACCTTC. Translating gives CASSRGQGGYTF. This chain links TRBV3-1 (or the pseudogene TRBV3-2) with TRBJ1-2; 8 bases match TRBD1. The CDR3 totals 12 residues. V lost 4 bases and J lost 7; bases outside the gene matches: 2. Germline lookup yields CDR1 LGHDT and CDR2 YNNKEL (reference sequence).

The chain recombines TRBV5-1 with TRBJ2-3; maybe TRBD2 (5 bases). This CDR3 is 16 amino acids long. Germline CDR1 and CDR2: SGHRS and YFSETQ. Deletions cut 3 bases from V and 0 bases from J, with 14 bases between. The CDR3 region is CASSSSSATSTDTQYF. Here the CDR3 DNA reads TGCGCCAGCAGCTCAAGTAGCGCCACTAGCACAGATACGCAGTATTTT.

This clone was recorded only once. The chain uses TRBV12-3 or TRBV12-4 and TRBJ2-2; maybe TRBD1 (5 bases). Trimming took 3 bases from V and 7 from J, leaving 9 bases between them. There are 13 residues in the CDR3. The CDR3 coding sequence is TGTGCCAGCAGTTTCCAGGGTGTCGGGGAGCTGTTTTTT. Its translation is CASSFQGVGELFF.

The rearrangement joins TRBV5-8 to TRBJ1-5, with D hard to call. With 2 bases removed from V and 0 bases from J, the gap between germline ends came to 9 bases. This CDR3 region has 15 residues. CDR1 and CDR2 (germline): SGHTS, YDEGEE. The chain's CDR3 is CASSFHAASNQPQHF. The CDR3 DNA sequence: TGTGCCAGCAGCTTTCATGCGGCTAGCAATCAGCCCCAGCATTTT.

The CDR3 coding sequence is TGTGCCAGCAGTGAAGTCGAGGGAGAGACCCAGTACTTC. The encoded protein is CASSEVEGETQYF. V and J are TRBV2 and TRBJ2-5; the D gene is possibly TRBD2 (5 bases). V lost 1 base, J lost 4 bases, and 7 bases lay in between. Germline V gene sequence: CDR1 SNHLY, CDR2 FYNNEI. The CDR3 runs to 13 residues.